What follows describes a single T cell receptor beta chain. Its antigen is as yet unknown. This sample is drawn from a study of regulatory T cells in long-lasting Graves disease. Documented time point: newly diagnosed GD, antithyroid drugs for less than 3 months. The TCR library was made from RNA that had been extracted from PBMCs in TRIzol. Building the TCR beta libraries relied on iRepertoire HTBI primers, and CDR3 regions underwent Arm-PCR. The authors' processing: Samples collectively showed 62 TRBV and approximately 15 TRBJ segments. MiXCR was run by TCRdb on the multiplex PCR reads, yielding one entry per CDR3 protein. These V and J calls rely on TCRdb rather than the paper's analysis. The sample has around 320,000 distinct CDR3 sequences, approximately 15% seen once. CDR1 and CDR2 (germline): DFQATT, SNEGSKA (reference sequence). This CDR3 has 15 amino acids. J lost 2 bases, V lost 1 base, and 3 bases had no gene match.

Study findings and constraints: Compared with new cases, persistent Graves' patients showed reduced TCR diversity. Persistent disease favored TRBV28, TRBJ1-2 and TRBJ2-5.

This sample was shared with a second study, whose subject was T cells in Graves' hyperthyroidism and ophthalmopathy.

The sample here was peripheral blood mononuclear cells (PBMCs), taken at new diagnosis, from a patient treated with antithyroid drugs. This receptor was taken from a man aged 35 to 55 with Graves disease. The V call is TRBV20-1, the J call TRBJ2-5, with 11 bases that match TRBD2. The CDR3: CSARVAGGNQETQYF. The CDR3 nucleotides are TGCAGTGCTAGAGTAGCGGGGGGGAATCAAGAGACCCAGTACTTC.